This T cell receptor beta chain is drawn from a study of CXCR3-negative and CXCR3-positive naive CD8 T cells. Background on the study: The libraries together contributed about 135 million TRB reads, each supplying about 1.5 +/- 0.3 million. General study findings and limits: TRB CDR3 hydrophobicity was greater in CXCR3-positive naive cells than in CXCR3-negative naive cells. Comparison of naive CXCR3-negative and CXCR3-positive cells revealed similar TRBV-TRBJ usage, while memory cells differed. Diversity proved comparably high across both naive subsets and much lower in memory CD8+ cells. Comparison of naive subsets found surface CD5 to be comparable, and TCR strength was inferred on the basis of TRB CDR3 properties.

Germline V lookup: CDR1 SEHNR, CDR2 FQNEAQ (reference sequence). This CDR3 is 17 amino acids long. 5' RACE that incorporated UMI labels was used to prepare the TRB cDNA libraries. TCRdb reanalyzed the 5' RACE reads, giving one entry per CDR3 protein sequence and no DNA. The sample has approximately 100,000 distinct CDR3 sequences; the top ten hold less than 1.1%. As for this clonotype: Antigen unknown.

The sequencing input was naive CXCR3+ CD8+ T cells from blood. Subset described: CD45RO-CCR7+CD27+CD95- naive CD8+ T cells expressing CXCR3 (TNR3+). The clonotype comes from a human donor in good health. Some clones in this sample may be carry-over from other donors' samples. V is TRBV7-9 and J is TRBJ2-3; TCRdb indicates TRBD2, and absent DNA this call remains unverified. CDR3 loop: CASSPTSSGGYTDTQYF. The full variable domain, with the rest looked up from reference TRBV7-9 and TRBJ2-3, is DTGVSQNPRHKITKRGQNVTFRCDPISEHNRLYWYRQTLGQGPEFLTYFQNEAQLEKSRLLSDRFSAERPKGSFSTLEIQRTEQGDSAMYLCASSPTSSGGYTDTQYFGPGTRLTVL.